A single T cell receptor beta chain is shown here with its context. The target antigen is unknown. This sample was taken from a study of T cells in Graves' hyperthyroidism and ophthalmopathy. Amplification yielded TCR beta CDR3 regions, with RNA transcripts as the source. During a first-round RT-PCR of the TCR CDR3, the HTBI primer set was used. In TCRdb, the multiplex PCR reads were re-called with MiXCR into one record per CDR3 protein. This sample yields around 600,000 distinct CDR3 sequences, of which 14% are seen a single time; roughly 7.1% belongs to the top ten. Study-wide findings and caveats: A 13 V-J model separated ophthalmopathy from stable hyperthyroidism.

Germline V gives CDR1 SEHNR, CDR2 FQNEAQ (reference sequence). The CDR3 is 16 residues long. V lost 4 bases and J 1 base, leaving 14 bases between the germline ends. The clonotype was recovered from a woman aged 18-29 years with Graves' ophthalmopathy. The rearrangement links TRBV7-9 to TRBJ2-1; D possibly matches TRBD1 or TRBD2 (5 bases each). The specimen was blood. The CDR3 spells CASSSQGTFSYNEQFF. The DNA for the CDR3 is TGTGCCAGCAGCTCCCAAGGGACCTTTTCCTACAATGAGCAGTTCTTC.